The 14 T cell receptor beta chains reported below all come from one sample, sequenced in a study of blood T cell repertoires in COVID-19. Sequencing used immunoSEQ multiplex PCR; TCRdb keeps in-frame clones, though not all of them. Here the sample spans about 250,000 clones, more than 70% being singletons. Sequenced: peripheral blood. These receptors all come from a woman in her 30s with COVID-19, enrolled during active disease.

The sample holds a few counts of this clone. The V gene is TRBV2, the J gene TRBJ2-1, with TRBD2 matching 8 bases. CDR1 is SNHLY and CDR2 is FYNNEI in the germline V gene. Trimming removed 2 bases from V and 3 bases from J; junction bases left unmatched: 6. The CDR3 is 16 amino acids. This CDR3 reads CASSEQLAAIYNEQFF. The CDR3 DNA reads as TGTGCCAGCAGTGAACAACTAGCGGCGATCTACAATGAGCAGTTCTTC.

With regard to this clone: A junction boundary mismatches the germline segment, possibly from a read error. The chain is built from TRBV4-2 and TRBJ2-7, with a tentative D call TRBD2 (5 bases). Germline V gene lookup returns CDR1 LGHNA and CDR2 YNFKEQ. The CDR3 contains 11 residues. CDR3 coding DNA: TGTGCCAGCAGCCAAGGTGGTACTAGGTCCTTC. It is translated as CASSQGGTRSF.

This chain connects TRBV28 to TRBJ1-5; D gene uncertain. The CDR3 length is 14 residues. Trimming shortened V by 3 bases and J by 5 bases, and 11 bases separated the two germline ends. The germline V gene encodes CDR1 MDHEN and CDR2 SYDVKM. CDR3 sequence (DNA): TGTGCCAGCAGTTTTTCGGGGTTTGATCAGCCCCAGCATTTT. It translates to CASSFSGFDQPQHF.

The chain links TRBV5-8 to TRBJ1-4, with a weak D call TRBD1 (6 bases). CDR1 and CDR2 (germline): SGHTS, YDEGEE. The CDR3 sequence is 15 residues long. Trimming stripped 4 bases from V and 0 bases from J, with 10 bases between. This chain's CDR3 is CASSPGTTTNEKLFF. CDR3 in DNA: TGTGCCAGCAGCCCGGGGACAACAACTAATGAAAAACTGTTTTTT.

This chain connects TRBV5-6 to TRBJ2-6; D perhaps matches TRBD1 (5 bases). The CDR3 loop spans 15 amino acids. Germline CDR1 and CDR2: SGHDT and YYEEEE. V was shortened by 6 bases and J by 2 bases, with 12 bases between the two germline ends. DNA of the CDR3: TGTGCCAGCACCGAATCAGGGACTGGGGCCAACGTCCTGACTTTC. This translates into CASTESGTGANVLTF.

The genes are TRBV5-4 and TRBJ2-3, with TRBD2 matching over 9 bases. CDR1 SGHNT and CDR2 YYREEE come from the germline V gene (reference sequence). The CDR3 contains 16 residues. After removal of 1 base from V and 6 bases from J, the junction contained 9 bases not matched to a gene. This chain's CDR3 is CASSLSSREGVDTQYF. The DNA for the CDR3 is TGTGCCAGCAGCTTGTCTTCGCGGGAGGGCGTGGATACGCAGTATTTT.

The rearrangement links TRBV3-1 (or the pseudogene TRBV3-2) to TRBJ2-7, with 10 bases aligning to TRBD2. This CDR3 region has 16 residues. Germline V gene sequence: CDR1 LGHDT, CDR2 YNNKEL (reference sequence). J was trimmed by 4 bases and V by 2 bases; bases with no gene match: 8. This chain's CDR3 is CASSQKRGGRWYEQYF. For the CDR3, the DNA is TGTGCCAGCAGCCAAAAGCGGGGGGGAAGGTGGTACGAGCAGTACTTC.

Comment on this clone: Germline is not matched at one junction end, which may reflect a read error. This chain links TRBV7-7 with TRBJ1-2, with 7 bases aligning to TRBD1. This CDR3 has 12 amino acids. Germline V CDR1 and CDR2: SSHAT, FNYEAQ (reference sequence). The CDR3 nucleotides read TGTGCTAGCAGCTCGAAAGGACAGGCCCCCCTCTTC. Its protein is CASSSKGQAPLF. Complete variable domain (other parts from reference TRBV7-7 and TRBJ1-2): GAGVSQSPRYKVTKRGQDVTLRCDPISSHATLYWYQQALGQGPEFLTYFNYEAQPDKSGLPSDRFSAERPEGSISTLTIQRTEQRDSAMYRCASSSKGQAPLFGSGTRLTVV.

This sequence joins TRBV5-6 and TRBJ2-7, with TRBD1 identical over 9 bases. This CDR3 has 16 residues. CDR1 SGHDT and CDR2 YYEEEE come from the germline V gene. The trim removed 4 bases at V and 0 bases at J, leaving 8 bases unmatched. Here the CDR3 DNA reads TGTGCCAGCAGCCCAGGGACAGGGCCCTCCTCCTACGAGCAGTACGTC. Translating it yields CASSPGTGPSSYEQYV.

The chain combines TRBV28 with TRBJ1-5; tentatively, D is TRBD1 (6 bases). This CDR3 contains 13 residues. In germline, CDR1 is MDHEN, CDR2 SYDVKM. Trimming removed 5 bases at V and 11 bases at J, with 16 bases between. This chain's CDR3 is CASSPRDTEAQHF. For the CDR3, the DNA is TGTGCCAGCAGTCCCAGGGACACCGAGGCCCAGCATTTT.

This clone was observed a single time. This chain links TRBV19 with TRBJ2-1; TRBD2 aligns across 7 bases. CDR1 and CDR2 (germline): LNHDA, SQIVND (reference sequence). CDR3 length: 13 residues. The junction had 8 bases not matched to a gene; V was cut back by 10 bases and J by 5 bases. CDR3 region: CATSRDYNNEQFF. The CDR3 DNA follows: TGTGCCACCTCCCGGGACTATAACAATGAGCAGTTCTTC.

The chain carries TRBV12-3 or TRBV12-4 and TRBJ2-7, with TRBD2 as a possible D gene (6 bases). The CDR3 consists of 13 residues. Trimming pared 5 bases from V and 2 bases from J, leaving 10 bases between. DNA for the CDR3: TGTGCCAGCAGTCCCCGGGGGACCTACGAGCAGTACGTC. Residues: CASSPRGTYEQYV.

J is TRBJ2-1 and V is TRBV11-3; 9 bases fit TRBD2. The CDR3 has 16 amino acids. Trimming removed 2 bases from V and 2 bases from J; junction bases left unmatched: 4. The germline V gene encodes CDR1 SGHNT and CDR2 YENEEA. The CDR3 region is CASSLLREGPYNEQFF. The DNA of the CDR3 is TGTGCCAGCAGCTTACTGCGGGAGGGGCCCTACAATGAGCAGTTCTTC. Based on the CDR3 plus reference TRBV11-3 and TRBJ2-1, the full variable domain is EAGVVQSPRYKIIEKKQPVAFWCNPISGHNTLYWYLQNLGQGPELLIRYENEEAVDDSQLPKDRFSAERLKGVDSTLKIQPAELGDSAVYLCASSLLREGPYNEQFFGPGTRLTVL.

The chain is built from TRBV7-2 and TRBJ2-3; weak D call: TRBD2 (5 bases). Germline lookup yields CDR1 SGHTA and CDR2 FQGNSA. Trimming removed 1 base at V and 2 bases at J, with 7 bases between. The CDR3 loop spans 14 amino acids. The CDR3 loop is CASSLGADTDTQYF. The CDR3 bases are TGTGCCAGCAGCTTAGGAGCGGACACAGATACGCAGTATTTT.